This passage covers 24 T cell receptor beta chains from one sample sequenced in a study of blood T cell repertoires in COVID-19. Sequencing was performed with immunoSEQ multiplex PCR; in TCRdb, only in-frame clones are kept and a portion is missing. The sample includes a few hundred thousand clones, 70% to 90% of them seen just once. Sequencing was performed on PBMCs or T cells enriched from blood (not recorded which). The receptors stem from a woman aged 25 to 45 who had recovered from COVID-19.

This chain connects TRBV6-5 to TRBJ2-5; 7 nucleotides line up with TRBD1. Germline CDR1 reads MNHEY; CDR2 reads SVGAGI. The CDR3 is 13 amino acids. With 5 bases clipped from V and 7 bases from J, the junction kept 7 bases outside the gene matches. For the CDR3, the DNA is TGTGCCAGCAGTCCCAGGGGGTTCGGGACCCAGTACTTC. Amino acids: CASSPRGFGTQYF.

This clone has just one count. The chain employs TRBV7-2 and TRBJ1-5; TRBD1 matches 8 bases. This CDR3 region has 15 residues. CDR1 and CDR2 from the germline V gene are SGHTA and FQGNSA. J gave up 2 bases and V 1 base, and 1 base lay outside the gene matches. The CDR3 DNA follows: TGTGCCAGCAGCTTAGGCAGGGGGCGCAATCAGCCCCAGCATTTT. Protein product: CASSLGRGRNQPQHF.

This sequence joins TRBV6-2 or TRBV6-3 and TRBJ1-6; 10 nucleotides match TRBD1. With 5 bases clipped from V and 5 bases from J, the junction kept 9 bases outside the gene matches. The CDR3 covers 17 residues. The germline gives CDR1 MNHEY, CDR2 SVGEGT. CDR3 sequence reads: CASSPIRTGGNNSPLHF. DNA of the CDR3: TGTGCCAGCAGTCCCATCAGGACAGGGGGAAATAATTCACCCCTCCACTTT.

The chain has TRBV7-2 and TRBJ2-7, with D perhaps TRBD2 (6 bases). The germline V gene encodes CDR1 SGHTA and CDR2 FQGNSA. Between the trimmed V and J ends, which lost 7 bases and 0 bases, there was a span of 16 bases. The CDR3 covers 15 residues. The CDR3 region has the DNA TGTGCCAGCAACTCGAGGGCTAGCGCCTCCTACGAGCAGTACTTC. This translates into CASNSRASASYEQYF.

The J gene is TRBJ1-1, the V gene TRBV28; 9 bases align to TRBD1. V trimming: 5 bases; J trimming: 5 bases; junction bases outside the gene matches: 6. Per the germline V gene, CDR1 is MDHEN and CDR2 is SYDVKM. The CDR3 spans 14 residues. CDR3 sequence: CASSVGTGKTEAFF. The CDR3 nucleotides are TGTGCCAGCAGTGTGGGGACAGGGAAAACTGAAGCTTTCTTT.

CDR3 amino acids: CASSRPSRSRNTIYF. The CDR3 region has the DNA TGTGCCAGTAGTAGACCCTCGAGGAGCAGAAACACCATATATTTT. The chain is built from TRBV19 and TRBJ1-3; D not resolved. Trimming removed 4 bases from V and 5 bases from J, with 15 bases in between. The CDR3 consists of 15 residues. CDR1 and CDR2 from the germline V gene are LNHDA and SQIVND (reference sequence).

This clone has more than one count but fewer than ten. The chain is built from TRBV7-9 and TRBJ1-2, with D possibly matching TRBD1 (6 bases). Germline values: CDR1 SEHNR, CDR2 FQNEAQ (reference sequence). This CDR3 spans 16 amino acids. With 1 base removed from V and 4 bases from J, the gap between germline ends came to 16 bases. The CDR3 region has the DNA TGTGCCAGCAGCTTAGAGACGGGCTCCAGGGGCTATGGCTACACCTTC. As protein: CASSLETGSRGYGYTF.

For the CDR3, the DNA is TGTGCCAGCAGTTACAAGCGGCAGAAGAACACCGGGGAGCTGTTTTTT. The encoded protein is CASSYKRQKNTGELFF. The chain uses TRBV6-5 and TRBJ2-2, with D maybe TRBD2 (5 bases). Trimming removed 2 bases from V and 1 base from J, with 11 bases in between. CDR3 length: 16 residues. Germline V gene data show CDR1 as MNHEY and CDR2 as SVGAGI.

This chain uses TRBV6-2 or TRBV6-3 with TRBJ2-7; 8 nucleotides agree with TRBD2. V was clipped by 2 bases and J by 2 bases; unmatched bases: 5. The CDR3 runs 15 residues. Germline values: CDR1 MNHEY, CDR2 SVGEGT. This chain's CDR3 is CASSYGKRGTYEQYF. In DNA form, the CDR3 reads TGTGCCAGCAGTTACGGGAAGCGGGGGACCTACGAGCAGTACTTC.

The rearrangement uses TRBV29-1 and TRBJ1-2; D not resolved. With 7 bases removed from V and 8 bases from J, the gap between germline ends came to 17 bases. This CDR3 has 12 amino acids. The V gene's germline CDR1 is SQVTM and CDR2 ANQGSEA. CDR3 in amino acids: CSALAGLGGYTF. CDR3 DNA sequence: TGCAGCGCCCTGGCCGGACTGGGGGGCTACACCTTC.

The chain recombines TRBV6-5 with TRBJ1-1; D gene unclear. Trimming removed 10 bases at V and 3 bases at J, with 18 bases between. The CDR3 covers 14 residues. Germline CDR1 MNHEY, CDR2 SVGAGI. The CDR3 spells CATMGRRTYTEAFF. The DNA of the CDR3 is TGTGCCACCATGGGGAGACGAACGTACACTGAAGCTTTCTTT.

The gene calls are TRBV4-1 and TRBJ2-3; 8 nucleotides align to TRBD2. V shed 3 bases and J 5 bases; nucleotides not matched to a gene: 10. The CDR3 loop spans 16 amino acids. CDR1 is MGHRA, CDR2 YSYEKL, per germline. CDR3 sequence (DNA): TGCGCCAGCAGCCAGGCCGGGGGGGGCCGTGGAGATACGCAGTATTTT. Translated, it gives CASSQAGGGRGDTQYF.

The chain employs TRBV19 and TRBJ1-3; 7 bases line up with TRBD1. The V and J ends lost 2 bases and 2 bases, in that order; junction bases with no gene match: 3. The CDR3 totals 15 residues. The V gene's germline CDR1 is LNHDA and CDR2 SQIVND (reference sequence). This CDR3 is CASSILTGTGNTIYF. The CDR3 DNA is TGTGCCAGTAGTATACTGACAGGGACTGGAAACACCATATATTTT.

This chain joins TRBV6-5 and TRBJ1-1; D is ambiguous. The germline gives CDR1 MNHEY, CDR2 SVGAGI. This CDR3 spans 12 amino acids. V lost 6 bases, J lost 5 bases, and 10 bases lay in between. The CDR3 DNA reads TGTGCCAGCAGGGAGGTTTTTACTGAAGCTTTCTTT. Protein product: CASREVFTEAFF.

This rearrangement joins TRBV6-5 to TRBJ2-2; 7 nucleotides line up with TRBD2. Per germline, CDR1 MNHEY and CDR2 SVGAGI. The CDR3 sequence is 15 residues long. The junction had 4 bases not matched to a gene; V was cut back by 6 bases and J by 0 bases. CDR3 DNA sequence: TGTGCCAGCAGCCGAAGCGGGACGAACACCGGGGAGCTGTTTTTT. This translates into CASSRSGTNTGELFF.

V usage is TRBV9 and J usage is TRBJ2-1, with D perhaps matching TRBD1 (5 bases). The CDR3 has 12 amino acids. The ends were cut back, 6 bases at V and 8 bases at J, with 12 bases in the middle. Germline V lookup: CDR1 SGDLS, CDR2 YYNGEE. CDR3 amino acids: CASNLWGDEQFF. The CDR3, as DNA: TGTGCCAGCAACCTCTGGGGCGATGAGCAGTTCTTC.

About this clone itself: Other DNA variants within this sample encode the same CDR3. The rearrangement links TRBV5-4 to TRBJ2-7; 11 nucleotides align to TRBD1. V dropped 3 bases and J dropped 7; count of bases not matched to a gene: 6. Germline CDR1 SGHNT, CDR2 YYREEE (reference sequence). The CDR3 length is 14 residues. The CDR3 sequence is CASSSGQGAGEQYF. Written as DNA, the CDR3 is TGTGCCAGCAGCTCAGGACAGGGGGCTGGTGAGCAGTACTTC. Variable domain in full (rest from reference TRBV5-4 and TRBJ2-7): ETGVTQSPTHLIKTRGQQVTLRCSSQSGHNTVSWYQQALGQGPQFIFQYYREEENGRGNFPPRFSGLQFPNYSSELNVNALELDDSALYLCASSSGQGAGEQYFGPGTRLTVT.

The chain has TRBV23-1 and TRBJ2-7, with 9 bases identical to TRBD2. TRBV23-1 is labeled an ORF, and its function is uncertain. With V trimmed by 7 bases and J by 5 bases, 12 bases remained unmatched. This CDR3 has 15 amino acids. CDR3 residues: CASNSGSGGINEQYF. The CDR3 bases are TGCGCCAGCAACTCCGGTAGCGGGGGTATCAACGAGCAGTACTTC.

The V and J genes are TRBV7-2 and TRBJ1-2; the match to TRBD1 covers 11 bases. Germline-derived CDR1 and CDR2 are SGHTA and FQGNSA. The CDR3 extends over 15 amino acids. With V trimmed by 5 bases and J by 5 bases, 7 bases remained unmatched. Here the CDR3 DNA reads TGTGCCAGCAGCACAGGACAGGGGGCAGGGTATGGCTACACCTTC. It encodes CASSTGQGAGYGYTF.

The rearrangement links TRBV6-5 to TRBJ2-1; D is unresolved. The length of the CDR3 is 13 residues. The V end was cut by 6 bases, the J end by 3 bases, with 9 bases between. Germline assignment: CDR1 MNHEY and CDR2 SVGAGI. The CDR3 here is CASRPHSYNEQFF. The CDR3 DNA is TGTGCCAGCAGACCGCACAGCTACAATGAGCAGTTCTTC.

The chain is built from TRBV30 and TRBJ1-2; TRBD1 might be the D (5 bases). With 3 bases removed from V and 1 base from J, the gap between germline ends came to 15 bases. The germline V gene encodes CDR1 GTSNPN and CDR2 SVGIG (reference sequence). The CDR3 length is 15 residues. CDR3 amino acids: CAWRGVGGDNYGYTF. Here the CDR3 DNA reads TGTGCCTGGAGGGGCGTGGGAGGGGATAACTATGGCTACACCTTC.

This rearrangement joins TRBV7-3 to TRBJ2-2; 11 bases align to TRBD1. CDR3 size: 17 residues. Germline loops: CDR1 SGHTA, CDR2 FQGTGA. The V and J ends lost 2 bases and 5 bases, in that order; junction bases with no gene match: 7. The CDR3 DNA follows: TGTGCCAGCAGCTTAGGCGGACAGGGGGCTGGTACCGGGGAGCTGTTTTTT. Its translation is CASSLGGQGAGTGELFF.

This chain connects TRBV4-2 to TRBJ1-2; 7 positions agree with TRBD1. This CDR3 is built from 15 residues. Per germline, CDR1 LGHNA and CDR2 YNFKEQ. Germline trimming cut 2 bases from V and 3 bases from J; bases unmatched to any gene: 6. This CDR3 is CASSQPDRAHYGYTF. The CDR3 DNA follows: TGTGCCAGCAGCCAACCTGACAGGGCGCACTATGGCTACACCTTC.

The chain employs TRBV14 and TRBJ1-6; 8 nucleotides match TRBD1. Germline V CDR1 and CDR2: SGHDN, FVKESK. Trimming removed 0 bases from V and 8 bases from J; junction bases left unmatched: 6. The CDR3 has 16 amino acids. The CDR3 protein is CASSQETGGPHSPLHF. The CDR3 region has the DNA TGTGCCAGCAGCCAAGAAACAGGGGGACCTCATTCACCCCTCCACTTT.